This TCR beta chain was obtained from a study of blood T cells in healthy people across ages. Across the whole study: Capture by template switching was about one barcoded beta molecule per two T cells. Study outcomes and limitations: Fewer expanded clones and more diversity marked long-lived versus aged donors.

The second PCR ran about 6 to 11 cycles with a sample-barcoded 5' primer and J-beta primers. A tag from a template-switch adaptor with 12 random nucleotides marked each cDNA molecule. MiXCR, applied by TCRdb to the 5' RACE reads, yields one record per CDR3 protein. Found here are hundreds of thousands of distinct CDR3 sequences, 29% of them singletons; the top ten hold approximately 15%. The V segment lost 6 bases and the J segment 4 bases; nucleotides outside the gene matches: 9. The CDR3 length is 16 residues. Germline V gene sequence: CDR1 KGHDR, CDR2 SFDVKD. Remarks on this clonotype: No antigen is known for it.

Donor samples were obtained from healthy Caucasian individuals from Russia, aged about 6 to 95. The receptor was isolated from an elderly woman in good health. The chain joins TRBV24-1 to TRBJ2-3; 10 bases match TRBD1. Sequences were obtained from blood. CDR3 sequence: CATSTPGQGYSDTQYF. The CDR3 coding sequence is TGTGCCACCAGTACACCGGGACAGGGGTATTCAGATACGCAGTATTTT.